The sequence of this TCR beta chain was determined in a study of cytotoxic CD8 clonotypes in ibrutinib-treated CLL. The germline gives CDR1 MGHRA, CDR2 YSYEKL. V was cut by 0 bases and J by 4 bases, with 16 bases left in between. The CDR3 covers 17 residues. Some clones are missing from TCRdb's copy, which holds only in-frame ones; the method was immunoSEQ multiplex PCR. The sample contains roughly 180,000 clones, about four fifths of which appear only once. The sequence came from a human donor with chronic lymphocytic leukemia. The sample here was PBMCs, taken after 24 months of ibrutinib treatment. This chain uses TRBV4-1 with TRBJ2-1; D is undetermined. CDR3 bases: TGCGCCAGCAGCCAAGACCCAACGGTCCAGCCGTACAATGAGCAGTTCTTC. The encoded protein is CASSQDPTVQPYNEQFF.